This entry describes one TCR beta chain. In its sample, this clonotype was seen many times. Its specific antigen is unknown. Nothing much larger sits one base from this clone, and base qualities are not available. The junction shows trimming of 6 bases on V and 4 bases on J, and the gene matches do not reach 7 bases of it. Including cysteine and phenylalanine, the CDR3 has 14 amino acids. Only the CDR3 region is kept as DNA, spanning 42 bases read in frame from base 1. The germline V gene encodes CDR1 KGHSH and CDR2 LQKENI. Graves' hyperthyroidism was defined as stable when no progression to ophthalmopathy occurred over 18 months of follow-up. The hyperthyroidism patients were between 18 and 65 years old and newly diagnosed, with a disease duration of less than 2 months. The study excluded patients with uncontrolled infections, other autoimmune diseases, pregnancy or lactation. Clinical symptoms, serum thyroxine and TRAb, thyroid ultrasound, and orbital computed tomography formed the basis for the diagnoses. Ficoll-Paque density gradient centrifugation was used to isolate PBMCs from approximately 10 ml of fresh peripheral blood. Total RNA was extracted with Trizol reagent, and quality was checked on an Agilent 2100 Bioanalyzer.

This sample stems from a study of T cells in Graves' hyperthyroidism and ophthalmopathy (dated by TCRdb to the late 2010s). In terms of the full investigation: Peripheral blood samples were taken at the time of initial diagnosis, prior to any treatment. TCR V-J signatures able to tell the groups apart were searched for in a discovery cohort of about a hundred patients, of whom around 43 had Graves' ophthalmopathy and around 57 had stable Graves' hyperthyroidism. For training and testing, the 110 or so patients in the discovery cohort were randomly divided in a 7:3 ratio. Thyroid tissue and blood T-cell repertoires from six or seven Graves' hyperthyroidism patients were also compared in the study. Prospective prediction of ophthalmopathy was tested in an independent validation cohort of fewer than 20 hyperthyroidism patients and roughly 16 patients who later progressed to ophthalmopathy. Following sampling, methimazole starting at 30 mg daily was given to hyperthyroidism patients, and high-dose intravenous methylprednisolone was given to ophthalmopathy patients. TCR Vbeta CDR3 sequencing of fewer than 150 peripheral blood samples (about 45 ophthalmopathy, roughly 72 hyperthyroidism and roughly 17 progressor patients) is reported in the paper.

Amplification of TCR beta CDR3 regions was carried out from RNA transcripts. The first round of RT-PCR for the TCR CDR3 was performed with the HTBI primer set and the Qiagen OneStep RT-PCR kit. The libraries were constructed in a second round of multiplex PCR and then size-selected and purified. Paired-end sequencing of the libraries was performed with 100 bp reads on an Illumina HiSeq2000. The authors processed their data as follows. Raw data were processed with SOAPnuke, discarding reads with adapters, uncalled bases, mean Phred below 15, or no exact constant-primer or identifier match. COPE v1.2.5 was used to merge high-quality paired reads, and clonotypes were defined as unique nucleotide sequences. MiTCR v1.1 was used to align the clonotypes against IMGT TRBV, TRBD and TRBJ reference segments. The analysis included only V-J combinations with a frequency above 0.0001, which together covered 99% to 99.2% of the repertoires. The TCS score was defined as the ratio of F50 (clonal expansion) to E x V (chaos), calculated using BLOSUM62-based TCRdist between CDR3 peptides within each V-J. Welch's t-statistics and random forest reduced several hundred V-J features to 10 to 15, which were used in a naive Bayes classifier (R e1071). Through fastp at Q25 and MiXCR, TCRdb rebuilt clones from the public reads, retaining in-frame beta chains. One record per CDR3 amino acid sequence lists the most common genes and DNA. The V and J calls were determined by TCRdb, not by the authors. Present in this sample are under 350,000 distinct CDR3 sequences, about 18% of which were seen just once. In total, the top ten clones hold 45% to 50% of the sample.

Findings and caveats that apply to the study as a whole: Sample size was not statistically predetermined, and investigators were not blinded to group allocation. In cross-validation, a model built on a 13 V-J signature told ophthalmopathy apart from stable hyperthyroidism with approximately 91% sensitivity and roughly 82% specificity, and in testing the same model reached 80%/75%. Blood samples also contained most of the expanded thyroid clonotypes (frequency above 0.001), which suggests that blood repertoires may reflect thyroid immune responses. In validation, the model predicted progression to ophthalmopathy a median of approximately 6.3 months before onset, with over 60% sensitivity and roughly 79% specificity.

Rearrangement joined TRBV18 to TRBJ2-5, with 8 central nucleotides matching TRBD1. Sequencing was done on a sample of blood. The source is a woman between 50 and 59 years old with Graves' hyperthyroidism. The CDR3 protein is CASSPQGAGETQYF. The nucleotides read TGTGCCAGCTCGCCGCAGGGGGCAGGAGAGACCCAGTACTTC.